What follows describes a single T cell receptor beta chain. Which antigen it targets is not known. No much larger clone exists at a distance of one base, and base qualities are not known. This sample's treatment or condition label indicates: allogeneic hematopoietic cell transplantation with graft depleted of TCRalphabeta T cells and CD19 B cells. TCRalphabeta/CD19-depleted allogeneic hematopoietic cell grafts were given to the transplant recipients, all of whom were children. This sample was included in a study of T-cell reconstitution after alpha-beta-depleted transplantation in children (dated by TCRdb to 2015 to 2016). With regard to the full study: T-cell immune reconstitution after TCRalphabeta/CD19-depleted allogeneic hematopoietic cell transplantation in children was quantitatively tracked in the study by means of TCR repertoire profiling. Beyond this particular receptor, the publication reports: Apparently early alphabetaT-cell count recovery about two months after transplant reportedly relied on only several hundred rapidly expanded clones derived from non-depleted graft cells. The high TCRbeta diversity at day 60 in some patients was ascribed to recipient T cells and intrathymic progenitors that had survived conditioning. Over the following months the frequencies of hyperexpanded clones went down, and after one year T-cell counts and TCRbeta diversity were mostly credited to newly produced T cells.

The germline V gene gives CDR1 as LGHNA and CDR2 as YSLEER. The CDR3 numbers 14 residues from cysteine through phenylalanine. Solely the CDR3 DNA is kept, with 42 bases framed from the first base. Deletion took 3 bases off V and 1 base off J, with a span of 10 bases between the germline ends. Libraries were prepared through PCR. Sequencing relied on an Illumina HiSeq 2500. To normalize quantification of the TCRbeta repertoire, the TCR libraries were built with molecular barcoding that relied on unique molecular identifiers. TCRdb itself trimmed the public reads at Q25 with fastp, ran MiXCR and retained productive beta chains. Each record represents a unique CDR3 protein, reported with the most common genes and DNA among its rows. The table for this sample lists under 750,000 distinct CDR3 sequences; 20% to 25% of them were counted only once. Around an eighth of the sample rests with the top ten.

Source: PBMCs, mostly from graft donor cells, taken 360 days after TCRalphabeta/CD19-depleted stem cell transplant. The sequence derives from a boy in the first two years of life who had a stem cell transplant for acute myeloid leukemia, so the T cells may come from the graft donor. The V gene is TRBV4-3 and the J gene is TRBJ2-7, with the D gene uncertain. DNA sequence: TGCGCCAGCAGCCACAGTCCCCCTTCCTACGAGCAGTACTTC. Its protein is CASSHSPPSYEQYF.